What follows are 14 T cell receptor beta chains derived from one specimen sequenced in a study of beta chain features in type 1 diabetes listed by TCRdb under 2018. To prepare the library, the immunoSEQ multiplex PCR assay was applied. The High Capacity cDNA Reverse Transcription Kit was used to reverse transcribe all of the isolated RNA, meaning that expressed TCRB transcripts were what got sequenced. What TCRdb holds here is the immuneACCESS table cut down to in-frame rearrangements. Part of the clones is not present; checked against another copy, under half of the missing clones reflect an unresolved V gene, and the others are unexplained. The sample has 250,000 to 350,000 clones on record, 14% of them singletons. The top ten constitute 6.7% of the sample. Sequenced sample: central memory CD4+ T cells from blood. Receptors originate from a man under 40 in good health.

A few counts support this clone. The rearrangement links TRBV4-3 to TRBJ1-3; D ambiguous. CDR1 is LGHNA, CDR2 YSLEER, per germline. The CDR3 spans 17 residues. V lost 0 bases, J lost 0 bases, and 12 bases lay in between. The CDR3: CASSQEPGAYSGNTIYF. In nucleotides, the CDR3 is TGCGCCAGCAGCCAAGAACCCGGCGCCTACTCTGGAAACACCATATATTTT.

This clone was seen only a few times. The chain has TRBV7-2 and TRBJ1-5, with D possibly being TRBD1 (6 bases). V was trimmed by 4 bases and J by 9 bases, leaving 10 bases between them. From germline, CDR1 is SGHTA and CDR2 FQGNSA. The CDR3 consists of 12 residues. The CDR3 DNA reads as TGTGCCAGCAGCTACCCCAGGGGGCCCCAGCATTTT. Protein sequence: CASSYPRGPQHF.

CDR3: CASSQDPSSWREEGGTQYF. Here the CDR3 DNA reads TGCGCCAGCAGCCAAGACCCCTCGTCTTGGCGGGAGGAGGGGGGTACGCAGTATTTT. The V gene is TRBV4-3, the J gene TRBJ2-3, with 8 bases that match TRBD2. The V segment lost 0 bases and the J segment 8 bases; nucleotides outside the gene matches: 19. This CDR3 spans 19 amino acids. Germline loops: CDR1 LGHNA, CDR2 YSLEER.

This clone was picked up a small number of times. V gene TRBV7-2 combines with J gene TRBJ1-1; no reliable D call. CDR1 is SGHTA, CDR2 FQGNSA, per germline. The CDR3 runs to 13 residues. The V end lost 5 bases, the J end lost 0 bases, and 7 bases lay between the germline ends. CDR3 in amino acids: CASSPFMNTEAFF. CDR3 sequence (DNA): TGTGCCAGCAGCCCCTTCATGAACACTGAAGCTTTCTTT.

The chain has TRBV5-5 and TRBJ1-1; 11 bases agree with TRBD1. After removal of 0 bases from V and 8 bases from J, the junction contained 0 bases not matched to a gene. Germline V gene sequence: CDR1 SGHKS, CDR2 YYEKEE (reference sequence). The CDR3 loop spans 13 amino acids. The CDR3 loop reads CASSLGTGGEAFF. In nucleotides, the CDR3 is TGTGCCAGCAGCTTGGGGACAGGGGGCGAAGCTTTCTTT.

The chain recombines TRBV6-1 with TRBJ2-2, with D unresolved. The germline V and J ends were trimmed by 9 bases and 6 bases, with 17 bases remaining between them. Per the germline V gene, CDR1 is MNHNS and CDR2 is SASEGT. The CDR3 is 14 amino acids. CDR3 region: CASDAFSGAGELFF. DNA of the CDR3: TGTGCCAGTGATGCATTTTCAGGTGCCGGGGAGCTGTTTTTT.

The genes are TRBV4-3 and TRBJ2-7; D call uncertain. Trimming stripped 6 bases from V and 4 bases from J, with 16 bases between. CDR1 and CDR2 from the germline V gene are LGHNA and YSLEER. The CDR3 extends over 14 amino acids. The CDR3, as DNA: TGCGCCAGCAGTAAGGCCGGCGCCAAGTACGAGCAGTACTTC. Amino acids: CASSKAGAKYEQYF.

V and J are TRBV7-2 and TRBJ2-3, with D perhaps assigned TRBD1 or TRBD2 (5 bases each). This CDR3 has 15 residues. Trimming pared 1 base from V and 3 bases from J, leaving 11 bases between. Germline values: CDR1 SGHTA, CDR2 FQGNSA. CDR3: CASSLGGSRTDTQYF. DNA for the CDR3: TGTGCCAGCAGCTTAGGGGGGAGCAGAACAGATACGCAGTATTTT. Complete variable domain (other parts from reference TRBV7-2 and TRBJ2-3): GAGVSQSPSNKVTEKGKDVELRCDPISGHTALYWYRQSLGQGLEFLIYFQGNSAPDKSGLPSDRFSAERTGGSVSTLTIQRTQQEDSAVYLCASSLGGSRTDTQYFGPGTRLTVL.

This chain uses TRBV30 with TRBJ1-2; possibly TRBD1 for D (5 bases). The V end was cut by 2 bases, the J end by 12 bases, with 16 bases between. Germline V gene data show CDR1 as GTSNPN and CDR2 as SVGIG (reference sequence). The CDR3 consists of 12 residues. The CDR3 reads CAWSPGHNFNTF. The CDR3 DNA reads TGTGCCTGGAGTCCCGGACATAATTTTAACACCTTC.

This clone was recorded a few times. V usage is TRBV7-2 and J usage is TRBJ2-5; perhaps TRBD2 as D (6 bases). V gave up 3 bases and J gave up 10 bases, with 15 bases separating them. The CDR3 sequence is 13 residues long. Germline V lookup: CDR1 SGHTA, CDR2 FQGNSA. The CDR3 loop reads CASSLPPVRGQYF. The DNA for the CDR3 is TGTGCCAGCAGCTTGCCCCCAGTGCGGGGCCAGTACTTC.

The gene calls are TRBV9 and TRBJ1-1; 10 bases agree with TRBD1. This CDR3 spans 16 amino acids. The germline gives CDR1 SGDLS, CDR2 YYNGEE. Germline trimming cut 3 bases from V and 0 bases from J; bases unmatched to any gene: 5. The CDR3: CASSEGQGLMNTEAFF. The CDR3 DNA is TGTGCCAGCAGCGAGGGACAGGGGCTCATGAACACTGAAGCTTTCTTT.

The chain couples TRBV5-1 to TRBJ2-3, with no clear D. V dropped 4 bases and J dropped 0 bases, with 6 bases sitting between them. CDR1 SGHRS and CDR2 YFSETQ come from the germline V gene. The CDR3 runs 13 residues. The CDR3 sequence: CASSGTSTDTQYF. As DNA, the CDR3 is TGCGCCAGCAGCGGAACTAGCACAGATACGCAGTATTTT.

The rearrangement joins TRBV21-1 to TRBJ1-2. TRBV21-1 is described as a pseudogene. The CDR3 has 15 residues. CDR3 DNA: TGTGCCAGCACCTCAAGAGGGTTGGACGGCTATGGCTACACCTTC. Translating it yields CASTSRGLDGYGYTF.

This clone was observed a single time. The chain uses TRBV2 and TRBJ1-1; D is unresolved. The CDR3 contains 13 residues. Trimming removed 5 bases at V and 0 bases at J, with 7 bases between. The V gene's germline CDR1 is SNHLY and CDR2 FYNNEI. Here the CDR3 reads CASSIYLNTEAFF. In DNA, the CDR3 is TGTGCCAGCAGTATTTACCTGAACACTGAAGCTTTCTTT.